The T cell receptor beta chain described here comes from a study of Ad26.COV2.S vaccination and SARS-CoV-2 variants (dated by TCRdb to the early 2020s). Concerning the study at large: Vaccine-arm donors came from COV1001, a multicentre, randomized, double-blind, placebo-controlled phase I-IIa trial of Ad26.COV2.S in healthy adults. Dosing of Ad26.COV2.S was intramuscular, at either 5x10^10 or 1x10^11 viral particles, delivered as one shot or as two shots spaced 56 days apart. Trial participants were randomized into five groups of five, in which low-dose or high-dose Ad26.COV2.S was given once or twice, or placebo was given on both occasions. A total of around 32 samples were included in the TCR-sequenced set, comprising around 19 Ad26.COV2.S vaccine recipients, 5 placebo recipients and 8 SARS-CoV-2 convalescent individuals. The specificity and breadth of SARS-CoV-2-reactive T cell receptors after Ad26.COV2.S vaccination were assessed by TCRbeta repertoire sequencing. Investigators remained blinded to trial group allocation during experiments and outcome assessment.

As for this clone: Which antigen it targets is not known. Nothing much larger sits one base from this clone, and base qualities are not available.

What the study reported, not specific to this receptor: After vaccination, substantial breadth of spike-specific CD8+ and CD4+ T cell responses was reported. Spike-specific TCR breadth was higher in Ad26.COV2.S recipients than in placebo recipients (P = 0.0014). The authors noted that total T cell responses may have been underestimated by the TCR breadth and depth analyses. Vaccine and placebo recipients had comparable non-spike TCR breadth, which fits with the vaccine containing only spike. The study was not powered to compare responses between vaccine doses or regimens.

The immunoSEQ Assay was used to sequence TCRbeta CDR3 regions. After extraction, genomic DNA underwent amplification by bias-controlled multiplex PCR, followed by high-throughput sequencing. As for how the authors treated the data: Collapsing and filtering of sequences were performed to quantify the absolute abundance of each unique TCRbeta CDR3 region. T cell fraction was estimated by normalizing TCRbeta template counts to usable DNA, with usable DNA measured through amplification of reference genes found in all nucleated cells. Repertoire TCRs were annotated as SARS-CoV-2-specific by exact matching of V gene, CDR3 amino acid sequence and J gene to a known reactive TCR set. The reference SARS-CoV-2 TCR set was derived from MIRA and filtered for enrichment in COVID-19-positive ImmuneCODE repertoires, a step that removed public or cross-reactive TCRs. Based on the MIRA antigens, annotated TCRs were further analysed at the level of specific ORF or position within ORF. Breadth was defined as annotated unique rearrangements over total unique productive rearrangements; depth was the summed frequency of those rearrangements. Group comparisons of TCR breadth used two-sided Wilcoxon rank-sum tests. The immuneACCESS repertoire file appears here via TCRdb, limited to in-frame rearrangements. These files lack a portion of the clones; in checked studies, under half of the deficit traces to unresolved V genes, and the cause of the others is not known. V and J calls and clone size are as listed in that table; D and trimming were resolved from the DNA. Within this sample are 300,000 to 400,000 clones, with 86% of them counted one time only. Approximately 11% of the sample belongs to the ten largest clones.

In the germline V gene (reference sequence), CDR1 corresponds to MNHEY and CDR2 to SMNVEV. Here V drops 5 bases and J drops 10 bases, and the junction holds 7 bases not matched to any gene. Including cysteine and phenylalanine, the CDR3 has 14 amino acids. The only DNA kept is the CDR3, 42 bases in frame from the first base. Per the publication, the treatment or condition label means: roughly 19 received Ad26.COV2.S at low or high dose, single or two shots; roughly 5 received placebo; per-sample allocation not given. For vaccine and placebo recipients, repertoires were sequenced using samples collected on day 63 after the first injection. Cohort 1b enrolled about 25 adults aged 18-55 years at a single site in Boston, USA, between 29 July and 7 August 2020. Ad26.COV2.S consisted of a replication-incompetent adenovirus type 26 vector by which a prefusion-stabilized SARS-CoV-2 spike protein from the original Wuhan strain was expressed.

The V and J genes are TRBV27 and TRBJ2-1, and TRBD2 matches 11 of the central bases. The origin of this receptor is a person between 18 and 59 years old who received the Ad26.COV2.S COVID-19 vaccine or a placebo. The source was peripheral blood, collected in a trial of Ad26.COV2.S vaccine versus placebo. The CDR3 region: CASSLSGGAGEQFF. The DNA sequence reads TGTGCCAGCAGTCTTAGCGGGGGGGCTGGGGAGCAGTTCTTC.